The 18 T cell receptor beta chains given below trace back to one sample, sequenced in a study of high-grade serous ovarian cancer treatment subgroups. The protocol was immunoSEQ multiplex PCR, while the TCRdb copy is restricted to in-frame clones and leaves out a portion. The sample yields tens of thousands of clones, about 80% seen once. The tumor samples were collected prior to definitive surgery or chemotherapy. The sequenced sample was tumor tissue. The receptors come from a human donor with high-grade serous ovarian cancer.

CDR3 protein: CASTPQSLLNRYGYTF. The CDR3 coding sequence is TGTGCCAGTACCCCCCAGTCCCTCCTGAACCGCTATGGCTACACCTTC. The V gene is TRBV19, the J gene TRBJ1-2; D unclear. There are 16 residues in the CDR3. Germline V gene lookup returns CDR1 LNHDA and CDR2 SQIVND (reference sequence). The V and J ends lost 7 bases and 4 bases respectively, with 22 bases between them.

The rearrangement joins TRBV5-1 to TRBJ2-3; 8 bases are a match to TRBD1. Germline loops: CDR1 SGHRS, CDR2 YFSETQ. This CDR3 is 14 amino acids long. V shed 4 bases, J shed 1 base, and the junction held 2 bases outside the gene matches. Here the CDR3 reads CASSIQGGTDTQYF. Here the CDR3 DNA reads TGCGCCAGCAGCATACAGGGGGGCACAGATACGCAGTATTTT.

The chain couples TRBV20-1 to TRBJ2-7; no clear D. The CDR3 totals 10 residues. CDR1 and CDR2 (germline): DFQATT, SNEGSKA (reference sequence). V was cut by 2 bases and J by 1 base, with 0 bases left in between. CDR3 amino acids: CSARSYEQYF. The DNA of the CDR3 is TGCAGTGCTAGATCCTACGAGCAGTACTTC.

On this clone itself: Germline and junction disagree at one end, which may indicate a read error. The chain employs TRBV7-7 and TRBJ2-1; D may match TRBD1 or TRBD2 (5 bases each). Germline lookup yields CDR1 SSHAT and CDR2 FNYEAQ (reference sequence). This CDR3 has 14 amino acids. The CDR3 nucleotides are TGTGCTAGCAGCTTAGACAACGGTCCGGGACCTAAGTTCTTC. It translates to CASSLDNGPGPKFF. Full variable domain (missing parts from reference TRBV7-7 and TRBJ2-1): GAGVSQSPRYKVTKRGQDVTLRCDPISSHATLYWYQQALGQGPEFLTYFNYEAQPDKSGLPSDRFSAERPEGSISTLTIQRTEQRDSAMYRCASSLDNGPGPKFFGPGTRLTVL.

The chain couples TRBV4-2 to TRBJ2-5; a possible D gene is TRBD2 (5 bases). Germline V gene lookup returns CDR1 LGHNA and CDR2 YNFKEQ. V lost 3 bases and J lost 1, with 18 bases in between. This CDR3 spans 17 amino acids. The DNA of the CDR3 is TGTGCCAGCAGCCACCTACCCTTGGGCGGGCTCCAAGAGACCCAGTACTTC. Translating it yields CASSHLPLGGLQETQYF.

J is TRBJ2-1 and V is TRBV19; TRBD2 matches 9 bases. V lost 4 bases, J lost 6 bases, and 7 bases stayed unmatched. The CDR3 sequence is 15 residues long. Germline CDR1 reads LNHDA; CDR2 reads SQIVND (reference sequence). The CDR3 reads CASSTPGLATNEQFF. Here the CDR3 DNA reads TGTGCCAGTAGTACTCCGGGACTAGCCACCAATGAGCAGTTCTTC.

The J gene is TRBJ2-7, the V gene TRBV5-5; D gene unclear. The germline V gene has CDR1 SGHKS and CDR2 YYEKEE (reference sequence). The V and J ends lost 0 bases and 0 bases respectively, with 10 bases between them. This CDR3 is built from 15 residues. In DNA, the CDR3 is TGTGCCAGCAGCTTGGGTCCCGGTACCTCCTACGAGCAGTACTTC. Translating gives CASSLGPGTSYEQYF.

V is TRBV6-1 and J is TRBJ1-4, with D possibly being TRBD1 (6 bases). Germline V gene lookup returns CDR1 MNHNS and CDR2 SASEGT. The CDR3 extends over 14 amino acids. V shed 8 bases and J shed 5 bases, with 15 bases lying between them. CDR3 coding DNA: TGTGCCAGCTCCCGGACAGTCGGGAATGAAAAACTGTTTTTT. The encoded protein is CASSRTVGNEKLFF.

The chain has TRBV5-1 and TRBJ2-7; D not resolved. The CDR3 totals 16 residues. The germline V gene encodes CDR1 SGHRS and CDR2 YFSETQ. V was pared by 5 bases and J by 3 bases, with 21 bases between. The CDR3 reads CASRSSSGPKNYEQYF. DNA for the CDR3: TGCGCCAGCAGATCGTCTTCCGGGCCAAAAAACTACGAGCAGTACTTC. Combining the CDR3 with reference TRBV5-1 and TRBJ2-7 gives the whole variable domain KAGVTQTPRYLIKTRGQQVTLSCSPISGHRSVSWYQQTPGQGLQFLFEYFSETQRNKGNFPGRFSGRQFSNSRSEMNVSTLELGDSALYLCASRSSSGPKNYEQYFGPGTRLTVT.

The J gene is TRBJ1-2, the V gene TRBV7-9; 7 bases map to TRBD1. The junction had 4 bases not matched to a gene; V was cut back by 4 bases and J by 2 bases. CDR1 and CDR2 from the germline V gene are SEHNR and FQNEAQ (reference sequence). The CDR3 has 14 residues. Here the CDR3 reads CASSSGQRNYGYTF. CDR3 sequence (DNA): TGTGCCAGCAGCTCGGGACAGCGGAACTATGGCTACACCTTC. The complete variable domain, with remaining parts taken from reference TRBV7-9 and TRBJ1-2, reads DTGVSQNPRHKITKRGQNVTFRCDPISEHNRLYWYRQTLGQGPEFLTYFQNEAQLEKSRLLSDRFSAERPKGSFSTLEIQRTEQGDSAMYLCASSSGQRNYGYTFGSGTRLTVV.

The rearrangement uses TRBV5-4 and TRBJ2-1, with 12 nucleotides matching TRBD1. Germline V lookup: CDR1 SGHNT, CDR2 YYREEE (reference sequence). The CDR3 has 16 amino acids. After removal of 4 bases from V and 15 bases from J, the junction contained 17 bases not matched to a gene. The CDR3 loop reads CASSHPGTGGAGTPFF. The CDR3 nucleotides are TGTGCCAGCAGCCACCCGGGGACAGGGGGCGCAGGAACTCCGTTCTTC.

This sequence joins TRBV5-1 and TRBJ2-3; 8 bases are a match to TRBD1. This CDR3 comprises 16 residues. Trimming took 1 base from V and 2 from J; bases not matched to a gene: 6. Per the germline V gene, CDR1 is SGHRS and CDR2 is YFSETQ. DNA of the CDR3: TGCGCCAGCAGCTTGTCGGGACAGGCAACCACAGATACGCAGTATTTT. Protein: CASSLSGQATTDTQYF. The complete variable domain, with remaining parts taken from reference TRBV5-1 and TRBJ2-3, reads KAGVTQTPRYLIKTRGQQVTLSCSPISGHRSVSWYQQTPGQGLQFLFEYFSETQRNKGNFPGRFSGRQFSNSRSEMNVSTLELGDSALYLCASSLSGQATTDTQYFGPGTRLTVL.

The chain recombines TRBV5-1 with TRBJ1-5, with D possibly matching TRBD1 (6 bases). CDR3 length: 14 residues. Germline-derived CDR1 and CDR2 are SGHRS and YFSETQ. V was pared by 0 bases and J by 4 bases, with 8 bases between. CDR3 coding DNA: TGCGCCAGCAGCTTGGCCCAGGGGAATCAGCCCCAGCATTTT. Its protein is CASSLAQGNQPQHF.

V usage is TRBV6-5 and J usage is TRBJ1-6, with TRBD1 matching over 8 bases. This CDR3 spans 12 amino acids. Germline V gene data show CDR1 as MNHEY and CDR2 as SVGAGI. The J segment lost 14 bases and the V segment lost 6 bases, leaving 6 bases of the junction unmatched. The CDR3 protein is CASSRQGRTLHF. DNA for the CDR3: TGTGCCAGCAGCCGACAGGGGAGGACCCTCCACTTT.

This clone is a singleton in its sample. The gene calls are TRBV25-1 and TRBJ2-7; the match to TRBD2 covers 9 bases. Trimming at V came to 1 base and at J to 11 bases, leaving 9 bases not matched to a gene. CDR1 and CDR2 (germline): MGHDK, SYGVNS. The CDR3 has 14 amino acids. CDR3 loop: CASSEFGSGRGEYF. The CDR3, as DNA: TGTGCCAGCAGTGAATTCGGTAGCGGGAGAGGAGAGTACTTC.

The genes are TRBV6-5 and TRBJ1-2, with 7 bases aligning to TRBD1. The CDR3 sequence is 16 residues long. The J segment lost 8 bases and the V segment lost 0 bases, leaving 12 bases of the junction unmatched. Germline loops: CDR1 MNHEY, CDR2 SVGAGI. This CDR3 reads CASSYSRQGNPSGYTF. The CDR3 nucleotides are TGTGCCAGCAGTTACTCGAGACAGGGAAACCCCAGCGGCTACACCTTC.

The V and J genes are TRBV5-4 and TRBJ1-1; D call uncertain. The V gene lost 7 bases and the J gene lost 0 bases, with 13 bases spanning the gap. The CDR3 covers 14 residues. Per germline, CDR1 SGHNT and CDR2 YYREEE (reference sequence). CDR3 in amino acids: CASGPAAVNTEAFF. DNA for the CDR3: TGTGCCAGCGGCCCTGCGGCGGTGAACACTGAAGCTTTCTTT.

V is TRBV28 and J is TRBJ2-3, with D hard to call. This CDR3 region has 12 residues. V lost 6 bases to trimming and J lost 2 bases, with 6 bases between them. The germline gives CDR1 MDHEN, CDR2 SYDVKM. In DNA form, the CDR3 reads TGTGCCAGCAGGGGTACCACAGATACGCAGTATTTT. Protein: CASRGTTDTQYF.